What follows are 18 T cell receptor beta chains derived from one specimen sequenced in a study of blood T cell repertoires in COVID-19. TCRdb's copy holds only in-frame clones and misses some; the assay was immunoSEQ multiplex PCR. The table records 200,000 to 300,000 clones, approximately 88% of them present only once. Sample: PBMCs or T cells enriched from blood (not recorded which). These TCRs come from a woman aged 40 to 55 with acute COVID-19.

The chain is built from TRBV5-4 and TRBJ1-2, with 8 bases identical to TRBD1. Trimming at V came to 4 bases and at J to 10 bases, leaving 12 bases not matched to a gene. Per the germline V gene, CDR1 is SGHNT and CDR2 is YYREEE (reference sequence). CDR3 length: 14 residues. As DNA, the CDR3 is TGTGCCAGCAGCGTGCCGGGACAGGCCTTCCACTACACCTTC. Its protein product is CASSVPGQAFHYTF.

This sequence joins TRBV9 and TRBJ2-1, with 10 bases matching TRBD1. V was pared by 0 bases and J by 3 bases, with 9 bases of the junction left unmatched. There are 18 residues in the CDR3. The germline gives CDR1 SGDLS, CDR2 YYNGEE. CDR3 residues: CASSVGFSRDRGYNEQFF. DNA for the CDR3: TGTGCCAGCAGCGTAGGGTTTTCCCGGGACAGGGGCTACAATGAGCAGTTCTTC.

V usage is TRBV19 and J usage is TRBJ2-1, with 13 bases lining up with TRBD2. V dropped 5 bases and J dropped 9; count of bases not matched to a gene: 10. The germline V gene encodes CDR1 LNHDA and CDR2 SQIVND (reference sequence). The CDR3 is 16 residues long. The DNA of the CDR3 is TGTGCCAGTAGTCGGGTACTAGCGGGAGGGCCGGGTGAGCAGTTCTTC. Translated: CASSRVLAGGPGEQFF.

V is TRBV5-8 and J is TRBJ2-2; D is perhaps TRBD1 (6 bases). With 4 bases removed from V and 1 base from J, the gap between germline ends came to 11 bases. The germline V gene has CDR1 SGHTS and CDR2 YDEGEE. CDR3 size: 15 residues. This chain's CDR3 is CASSPRTVNTGELFF. Here the CDR3 DNA reads TGTGCCAGCAGCCCGCGGACAGTGAACACCGGGGAGCTGTTTTTT. Full variable domain (outside the CDR3, taken from reference TRBV5-8 and TRBJ2-2): EAGVTQSPTHLIKTRGQQATLRCSPISGHTSVYWYQQALGLGLQFLLWYDEGEERNRGNFPPRFSGRQFPNYSSELNVNALELEDSALYLCASSPRTVNTGELFFGEGSRLTVL.

V gene TRBV3-1 (or the pseudogene TRBV3-2) combines with J gene TRBJ2-3, with 8 bases identical to TRBD1. CDR3 length: 14 residues. The V and J ends lost 1 base and 4 bases, in that order; junction bases with no gene match: 1. Germline V gene lookup returns CDR1 LGHDT and CDR2 YNNKEL (reference sequence). For the CDR3, the DNA is TGTGCCAGCAGCCAAGGGACAGGGCCAGATACGCAGTATTTT. Its protein is CASSQGTGPDTQYF.

There are a few counts of this clone. The rearrangement uses TRBV24-1 and TRBJ2-3, with 7 bases aligning to TRBD2. CDR1 and CDR2 from the germline V gene are KGHDR and SFDVKD. V gave up 3 bases and J gave up 3 bases; unmatched junction bases: 8. The CDR3 extends over 16 amino acids. The CDR3 bases are TGTGCCACCAGTGATCAAGCGGGATCGAAAACAGATACGCAGTATTTT. Its protein product is CATSDQAGSKTDTQYF.

J is TRBJ1-3 and V is TRBV7-6, with TRBD1 matching over 9 bases. This CDR3 has 16 amino acids. V trimming: 5 bases; J trimming: 2 bases; junction bases outside the gene matches: 7. CDR1 and CDR2 from the germline V gene are SGHVS and FNYEAQ. This CDR3 is CASSPWGQGAGNTIYF. CDR3 nucleotides: TGTGCCAGCAGCCCCTGGGGACAGGGAGCTGGAAACACCATATATTTT.

On this clone itself: Other DNA sequences within the sample encode an identical CDR3. The J gene is TRBJ2-1, the V gene TRBV30, with 8 bases identical to TRBD2. Germline CDR1 reads GTSNPN; CDR2 reads SVGIG (reference sequence). The junction had 2 bases not matched to a gene; V was cut back by 2 bases and J by 5 bases. CDR3 length equals 13 residues. The CDR3 spells CAWSPGLDNEQFF. The CDR3 nucleotides read TGTGCCTGGAGTCCGGGACTAGACAATGAGCAGTTCTTC.

The chain uses TRBV5-1 and TRBJ2-2; D might be TRBD2 (6 bases). CDR1 and CDR2 from the germline V gene are SGHRS and YFSETQ. Trimming shortened V by 7 bases and J by 0 bases, and 16 bases separated the two germline ends. CDR3 length equals 16 residues. DNA of the CDR3: TGCGCCAGCTATGGTTCGCGGGGCCCGAACACCGGGGAGCTGTTTTTT. It codes for CASYGSRGPNTGELFF.

V is TRBV12-5 and J is TRBJ1-4, with D possibly TRBD1 on 6 matching bases. CDR1 and CDR2 from the germline V gene are LGHNT and FRNRAP. The CDR3 is 15 amino acids. The V and J ends lost 6 bases and 7 bases respectively, with 18 bases between them. The CDR3 nucleotides read TGTGCTAGTGGGAAATTTCCAGGGGCCGGTGAAAAACTGTTTTTT. Its translation is CASGKFPGAGEKLFF.

The chain recombines TRBV7-3 with TRBJ2-3; 10 bases fit TRBD1. The V gene's germline CDR1 is SGHTA and CDR2 FQGTGA. Trimming removed 2 bases from V and 4 bases from J; junction bases left unmatched: 3. The CDR3 is made up of 15 amino acids. The CDR3 DNA reads as TGTGCCAGCAGCTTATCCGGGACAGGGGCAGATACGCAGTATTTT. This sequence encodes CASSLSGTGADTQYF.

This clone has only one observation. This chain connects TRBV5-1 to TRBJ1-4; 7 nucleotides line up with TRBD1. Germline values: CDR1 SGHRS, CDR2 YFSETQ. This CDR3 has 15 residues. The V segment lost 1 base and the J segment 8 bases; nucleotides outside the gene matches: 8. The CDR3 nucleotides read TGCGCCAGCAGCTTGCTCGGGGACAGAGGCGAAAAACTGTTTTTT. Translation gives CASSLLGDRGEKLFF.

The V and J genes are TRBV11-3 and TRBJ2-1; TRBD2 might be the D (5 bases). CDR1 SGHNT and CDR2 YENEEA come from the germline V gene. V was trimmed by 1 base and J by 6 bases, leaving 13 bases between them. There are 15 residues in the CDR3. The CDR3 DNA follows: TGTGCCAGCAGCTTAGTGGCCGGGAAAGGCAATGAGCAGTTCTTC. This translates into CASSLVAGKGNEQFF.

This chain uses TRBV15 with TRBJ2-7, with no clear D. The germline V gene has CDR1 LNHNV and CDR2 YYDKDF (reference sequence). Trimming pared 3 bases from V and 2 bases from J, leaving 11 bases between. The CDR3 covers 14 residues. The chain's CDR3 is CATSSERWTYEQYV. CDR3 bases: TGTGCCACCAGCAGTGAGAGGTGGACCTACGAGCAGTACGTC.

In its sample, this clone was seen once. The gene calls are TRBV12-3 or TRBV12-4 and TRBJ1-1, with TRBD1 matching 7 bases. The CDR3 covers 12 residues. V shed 4 bases and J 11 bases; nucleotides not matched to a gene: 7. The CDR3 sequence: CASSYGQVEAFF. The CDR3 coding sequence is TGTGCCAGCAGTTACGGACAGGTGGAGGCTTTCTTT.

This clone turned up a few times. The chain combines TRBV5-4 with TRBJ2-2; the D gene is possibly TRBD1 (6 bases). The germline gives CDR1 SGHNT, CDR2 YYREEE (reference sequence). V was pared by 0 bases and J by 4 bases, with 13 bases between. The CDR3 totals 16 residues. CDR3 sequence (DNA): TGTGCCAGCAGCTTGGCAGGGGAAATGACCACCGGGGAGCTGTTTTTT. It translates to CASSLAGEMTTGELFF. Looking up the rest from reference TRBV5-4 and TRBJ2-2 gives the full variable domain: ETGVTQSPTHLIKTRGQQVTLRCSSQSGHNTVSWYQQALGQGPQFIFQYYREEENGRGNFPPRFSGLQFPNYSSELNVNALELDDSALYLCASSLAGEMTTGELFFGEGSRLTVL.

This chain joins TRBV29-1 and TRBJ2-5, with 8 positions matching TRBD1. V gave up 7 bases and J gave up 1 base; unmatched junction bases: 5. This CDR3 has 13 amino acids. Germline V gene lookup returns CDR1 SQVTM and CDR2 ANQGSEA. CDR3 sequence: CSAGGQVQETQYF. CDR3 DNA: TGCAGCGCCGGGGGACAGGTCCAAGAGACCCAGTACTTC.

This sequence joins TRBV7-9 and TRBJ2-7; tentative D call: TRBD2 (5 bases). The CDR3 totals 14 residues. V was pared by 8 bases and J by 0 bases, with 14 bases between. Germline V gives CDR1 SEHNR, CDR2 FQNEAQ (reference sequence). The CDR3 bases are TGTGCCAGCTACGAATCCGGGGTCTCCTACGAGCAGTACTTC. Protein: CASYESGVSYEQYF.